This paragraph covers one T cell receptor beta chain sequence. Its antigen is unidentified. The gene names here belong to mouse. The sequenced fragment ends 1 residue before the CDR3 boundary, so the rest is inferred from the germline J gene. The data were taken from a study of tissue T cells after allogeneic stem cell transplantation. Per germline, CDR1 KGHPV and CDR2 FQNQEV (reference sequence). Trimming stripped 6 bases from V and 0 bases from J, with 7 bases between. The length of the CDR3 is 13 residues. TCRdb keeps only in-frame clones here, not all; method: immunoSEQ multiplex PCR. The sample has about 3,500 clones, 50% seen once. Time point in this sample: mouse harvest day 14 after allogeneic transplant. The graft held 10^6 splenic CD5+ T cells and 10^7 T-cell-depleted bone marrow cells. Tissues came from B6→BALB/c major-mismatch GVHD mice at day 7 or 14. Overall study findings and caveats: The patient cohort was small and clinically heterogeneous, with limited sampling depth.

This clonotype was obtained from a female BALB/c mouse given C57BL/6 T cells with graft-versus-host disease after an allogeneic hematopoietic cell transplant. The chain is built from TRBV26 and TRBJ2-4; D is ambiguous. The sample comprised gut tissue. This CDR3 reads CASSKGSQNTLYF. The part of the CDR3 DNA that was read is TGTGCCAGCAGCAAGGGAAGTCAAAACACCTTGTAC.